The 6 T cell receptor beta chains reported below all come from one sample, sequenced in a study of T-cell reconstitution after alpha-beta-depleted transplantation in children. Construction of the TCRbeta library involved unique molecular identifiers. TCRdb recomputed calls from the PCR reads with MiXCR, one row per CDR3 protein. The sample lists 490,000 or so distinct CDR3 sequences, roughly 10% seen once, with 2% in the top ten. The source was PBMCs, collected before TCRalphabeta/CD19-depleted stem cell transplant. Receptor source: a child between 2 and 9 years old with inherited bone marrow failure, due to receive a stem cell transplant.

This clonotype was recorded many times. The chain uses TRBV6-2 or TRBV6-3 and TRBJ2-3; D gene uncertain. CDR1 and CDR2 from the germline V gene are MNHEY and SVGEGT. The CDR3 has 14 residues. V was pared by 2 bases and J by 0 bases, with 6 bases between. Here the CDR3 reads CASSYQASTDTQYF. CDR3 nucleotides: TGTGCCAGCAGTTACCAGGCTAGCACAGATACGCAGTATTTT.

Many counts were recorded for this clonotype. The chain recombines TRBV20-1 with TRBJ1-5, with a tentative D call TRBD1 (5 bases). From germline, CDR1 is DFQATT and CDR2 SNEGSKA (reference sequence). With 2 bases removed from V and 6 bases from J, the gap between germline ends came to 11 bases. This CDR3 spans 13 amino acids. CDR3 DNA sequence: TGCAGTGCTAGATCCCCGGGGGTTCAGCCCCAGCATTTT. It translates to CSARSPGVQPQHF.

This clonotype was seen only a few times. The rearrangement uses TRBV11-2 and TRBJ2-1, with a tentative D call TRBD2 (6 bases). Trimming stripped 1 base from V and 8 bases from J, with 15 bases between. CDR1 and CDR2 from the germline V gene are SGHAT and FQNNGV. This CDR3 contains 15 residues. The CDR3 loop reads CASSLVREFRDEQFF. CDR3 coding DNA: TGTGCCAGCAGCTTAGTCCGGGAGTTTAGAGATGAGCAGTTCTTC. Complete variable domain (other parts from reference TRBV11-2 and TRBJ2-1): EAGVAQSPRYKIIEKRQSVAFWCNPISGHATLYWYQQILGQGPKLLIQFQNNGVVDDSQLPKDRFSAERLKGVDSTLKIQPAKLEDSAVYLCASSLVREFRDEQFFGPGTRLTVL.

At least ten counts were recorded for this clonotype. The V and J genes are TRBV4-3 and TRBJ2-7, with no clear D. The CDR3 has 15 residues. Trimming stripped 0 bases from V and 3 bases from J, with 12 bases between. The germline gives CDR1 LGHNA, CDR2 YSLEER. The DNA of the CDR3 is TGCGCCAGCAGCCAAGACGAGAAGTCAGACTACGAGCAGTACTTC. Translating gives CASSQDEKSDYEQYF.

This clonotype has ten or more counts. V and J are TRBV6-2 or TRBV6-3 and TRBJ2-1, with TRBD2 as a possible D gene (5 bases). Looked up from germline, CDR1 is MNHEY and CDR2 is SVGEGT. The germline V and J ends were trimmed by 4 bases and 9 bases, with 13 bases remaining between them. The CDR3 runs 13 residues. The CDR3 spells CASSSSRGSEQFF. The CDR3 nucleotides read TGTGCCAGCAGTTCCTCCCGAGGGAGTGAGCAGTTCTTC.

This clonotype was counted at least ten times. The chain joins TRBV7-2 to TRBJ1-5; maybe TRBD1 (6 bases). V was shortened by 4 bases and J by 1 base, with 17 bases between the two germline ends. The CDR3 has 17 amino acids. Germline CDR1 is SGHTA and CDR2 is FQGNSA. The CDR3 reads CASSSDSPFGSNQPQHF. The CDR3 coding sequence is TGTGCCAGCAGCTCGGACAGCCCTTTCGGGAGCAATCAGCCCCAGCATTTT.